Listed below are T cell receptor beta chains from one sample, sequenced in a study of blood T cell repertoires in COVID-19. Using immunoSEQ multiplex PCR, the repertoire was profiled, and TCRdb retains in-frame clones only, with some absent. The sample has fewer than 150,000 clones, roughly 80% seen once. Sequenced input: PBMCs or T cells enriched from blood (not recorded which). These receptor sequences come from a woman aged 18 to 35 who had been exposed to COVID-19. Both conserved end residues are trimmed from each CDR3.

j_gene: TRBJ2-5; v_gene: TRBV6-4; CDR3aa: ASSAELGSETQY
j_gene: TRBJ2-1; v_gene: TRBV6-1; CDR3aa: ASSGGTSGRFISYNEQF
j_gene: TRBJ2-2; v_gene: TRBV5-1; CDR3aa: ASSWTRTGVLNTGELF
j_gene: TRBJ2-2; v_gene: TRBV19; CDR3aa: ASKKRSGELF
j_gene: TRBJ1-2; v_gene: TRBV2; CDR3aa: ASSGGVTAGYT
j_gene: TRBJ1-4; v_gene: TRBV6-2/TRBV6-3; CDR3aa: ASSTTGRNEKLF
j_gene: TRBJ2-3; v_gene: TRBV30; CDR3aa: AWKLAGAADTQY
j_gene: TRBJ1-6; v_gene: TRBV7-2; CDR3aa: ASSSQGVGPSSYNSPLH
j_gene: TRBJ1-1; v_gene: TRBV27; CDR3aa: ASSGRRQGNTEAF
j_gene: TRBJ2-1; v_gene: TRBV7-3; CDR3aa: ASSQRVGLASTQF
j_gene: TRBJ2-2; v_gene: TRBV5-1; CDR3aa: ASSLDITTGTGELF
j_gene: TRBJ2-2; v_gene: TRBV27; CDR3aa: ASSLSSWPRARGEIAGELF
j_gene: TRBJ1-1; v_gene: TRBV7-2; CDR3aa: ASSLDLRGRKLNTEAF
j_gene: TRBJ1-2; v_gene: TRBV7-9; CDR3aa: ASSLTGTGPTNHYT
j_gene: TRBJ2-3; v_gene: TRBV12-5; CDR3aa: ASGLIPGQVTDTQY
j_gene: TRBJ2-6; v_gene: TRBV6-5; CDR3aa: ASHGGSGANVLT
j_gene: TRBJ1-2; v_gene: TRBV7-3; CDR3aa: ASSSNRENYGYT
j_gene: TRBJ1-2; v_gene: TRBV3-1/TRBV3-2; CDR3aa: ASSQKGAYGYT
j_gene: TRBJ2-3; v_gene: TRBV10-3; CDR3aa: AISDRPGDTQY
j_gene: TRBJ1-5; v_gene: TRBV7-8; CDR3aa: ASSSGTGGNQPQH
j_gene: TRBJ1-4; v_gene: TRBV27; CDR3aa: ASSLRPGEKLF
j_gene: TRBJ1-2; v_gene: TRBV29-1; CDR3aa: SGSLVNGYT
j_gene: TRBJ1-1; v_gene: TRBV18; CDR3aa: ASSPPPGWNTEAF
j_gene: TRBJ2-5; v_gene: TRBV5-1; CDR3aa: ASSLGAGDGETQY
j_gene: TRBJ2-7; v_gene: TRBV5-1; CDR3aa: ASSLGQGLYEQY
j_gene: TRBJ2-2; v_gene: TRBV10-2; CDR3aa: ASIASGRFTGELF
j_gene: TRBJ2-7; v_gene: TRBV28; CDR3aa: ATTQGLWAEQY
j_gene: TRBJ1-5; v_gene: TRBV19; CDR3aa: ATIGRGAWQPQH
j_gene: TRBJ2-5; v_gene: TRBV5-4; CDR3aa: ASSREIETQY
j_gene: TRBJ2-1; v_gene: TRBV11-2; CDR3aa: ASTTSGSGNEQF
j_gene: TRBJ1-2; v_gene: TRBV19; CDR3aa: ASSIWDRVNYGYT
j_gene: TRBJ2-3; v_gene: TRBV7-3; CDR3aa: ASSSAGGTDTQY